A single sample gave rise to the 25 T cell receptor beta chains below, sequenced in a study of blood T cell repertoires in COVID-19. Produced via immunoSEQ multiplex PCR; TCRdb's table is partial and in-frame only. The sample shows around 180,000 clones, around 77% of them seen only once. Material for sequencing was peripheral blood. These receptors were obtained from a man aged 55 to 70 with active or convalescent COVID-19.

The chain couples TRBV28 to TRBJ1-5; D is perhaps TRBD1 (5 bases). V lost 8 bases and J lost 2, with 16 bases in between. Germline CDR1 MDHEN, CDR2 SYDVKM. The length of the CDR3 is 15 residues. The CDR3 coding sequence is TGTGCCAGCGCCCCCCCGGGCAGGGGCAATCAGCCCCAGCATTTT. Encoded protein: CASAPPGRGNQPQHF.

The rearrangement links TRBV28 to TRBJ2-4; 10 bases line up with TRBD1. CDR3 size: 15 residues. Trimming took 6 bases from V and 7 from J; bases not matched to a gene: 9. CDR1 is MDHEN and CDR2 is SYDVKM in the germline V gene. The CDR3 is CASRSDRGLVNIQYF. CDR3 in DNA: TGTGCCAGCAGATCCGACAGGGGGCTTGTGAACATTCAGTACTTC.

The chain links TRBV24-1 to TRBJ1-1, with 7 bases identical to TRBD1. With 0 bases clipped from V and 5 bases from J, the junction kept 8 bases outside the gene matches. Looked up from germline, CDR1 is KGHDR and CDR2 is SFDVKD. The CDR3 is made up of 16 amino acids. The CDR3 region has the DNA TGTGCCACCAGTGATTTGCGGAGGACAGGAGAGACTGAAGCTTTCTTT. Translation gives CATSDLRRTGETEAFF.

Here the CDR3 reads CASSIKRAGELFF. The CDR3 nucleotides read TGTGCCAGTAGTATAAAACGGGCCGGGGAGCTGTTTTTT. The chain carries TRBV19 and TRBJ2-2; D is uncertain. Germline loops: CDR1 LNHDA, CDR2 SQIVND (reference sequence). The CDR3 totals 13 residues. The germline V and J ends were trimmed by 2 bases and 6 bases, with 7 bases remaining between them.

The chain combines TRBV5-1 with TRBJ1-5; 10 nucleotides agree with TRBD1. The CDR3 loop spans 16 amino acids. The V and J ends lost 0 bases and 3 bases, in that order; junction bases with no gene match: 3. Germline V gene data show CDR1 as SGHRS and CDR2 as YFSETQ. The DNA of the CDR3 is TGCGCCAGCAGCTTGGATGGGACAGGGGCCAATCAGCCCCAGCATTTT. Protein: CASSLDGTGANQPQHF.

The CDR3 DNA sequence: TGCGCCAGCAGCCCCGGGACTAGCATACGCTCCTACAATGAGCAGTTCTTC. It yields the protein CASSPGTSIRSYNEQFF. J is TRBJ2-1 and V is TRBV5-1; TRBD2 aligns across 9 bases. V was clipped by 4 bases and J by 0 bases; unmatched bases: 8. This CDR3 region has 17 residues. Germline V gene data show CDR1 as SGHRS and CDR2 as YFSETQ. The full variable domain, completed using reference TRBV5-1 and TRBJ2-1, is KAGVTQTPRYLIKTRGQQVTLSCSPISGHRSVSWYQQTPGQGLQFLFEYFSETQRNKGNFPGRFSGRQFSNSRSEMNVSTLELGDSALYLCASSPGTSIRSYNEQFFGPGTRLTVL.

On this clone itself: In the same sample, other DNA sequences code for this CDR3. The gene calls are TRBV7-3 and TRBJ2-2; weak D call: TRBD2 (5 bases). CDR1 is SGHTA and CDR2 is FQGTGA in the germline V gene. This CDR3 is 14 amino acids long. Trimming removed 5 bases from V and 1 base from J, with 8 bases in between. This CDR3 reads CASSPGLNTGELFF. CDR3 DNA: TGTGCCAGCAGCCCCGGACTGAACACCGGGGAGCTGTTTTTT.

The rearrangement uses TRBV6-5 and TRBJ1-1; possible D gene TRBD1, 5 bases. Trimming pared 7 bases from V and 3 bases from J, leaving 12 bases between. Germline V lookup: CDR1 MNHEY, CDR2 SVGAGI. CDR3 length equals 13 residues. The CDR3 DNA reads as TGTGCCAGCACCGGGGGGGGTTACACTGAAGCTTTCTTT. Protein product: CASTGGGYTEAFF.

The chain couples TRBV6-2 or TRBV6-3 to TRBJ2-7; TRBD2 matches 8 bases. The CDR3 covers 18 residues. Germline trimming cut 2 bases from V and 3 bases from J; bases unmatched to any gene: 15. Germline V gives CDR1 MNHEY, CDR2 SVGEGT. CDR3 residues: CASSYIVGRGAGYYEQYF. Written as DNA, the CDR3 is TGTGCCAGCAGTTACATCGTCGGGAGGGGGGCAGGATACTACGAGCAGTACTTC.

This clone has more than one count but fewer than ten. The chain carries TRBV19 and TRBJ1-4, with 7 bases that match TRBD1. J gave up 4 bases and V 5 bases, and 10 bases lay outside the gene matches. The CDR3 sequence is 16 residues long. Germline V lookup: CDR1 LNHDA, CDR2 SQIVND (reference sequence). The CDR3 DNA sequence: TGTGCCAGTAGTCCCACCCGGGACAGCCTTAATGAAAAACTGTTTTTT. Its protein product is CASSPTRDSLNEKLFF.

The chain uses TRBV24-1 and TRBJ2-2, with 7 nucleotides matching TRBD1. The V gene end was trimmed by 2 bases and the J gene end by 2 bases; junction bases not matched to a gene: 7. The germline CDR1 and CDR2 sequences are KGHDR and SFDVKD. The CDR3 sequence is 17 residues long. The CDR3 is CATSDWGRTGNTGELFF. Written as DNA, the CDR3 is TGTGCCACCAGTGATTGGGGCAGGACAGGTAACACCGGGGAGCTGTTTTTT.

The gene calls are TRBV19 and TRBJ1-4, with unresolved D. The CDR3 length is 15 residues. V was shortened by 5 bases and J by 10 bases, with 20 bases between the two germline ends. Germline assignment: CDR1 LNHDA and CDR2 SQIVND (reference sequence). CDR3 sequence reads: CASSARRSQRGKLFF. As DNA, the CDR3 is TGTGCCAGTAGTGCCCGACGGAGTCAACGGGGAAAACTGTTTTTT.

The chain has TRBV15 and TRBJ2-1; D is perhaps TRBD2 (6 bases). The CDR3 has 15 amino acids. Germline V gene sequence: CDR1 LNHNV, CDR2 YYDKDF (reference sequence). The V gene lost 5 bases and the J gene lost 0 bases, with 11 bases spanning the gap. The CDR3 region is CATSGDSSSYNEQFF. The CDR3 DNA sequence: TGTGCCACCAGCGGGGACTCGAGCTCCTACAATGAGCAGTTCTTC.

The CDR3 DNA sequence: TGTGCCAGCCCTGACAGAGGTTATCAGCCCCAGCATTTT. It translates to CASPDRGYQPQHF. The chain is built from TRBV6-4 and TRBJ1-5; D is perhaps TRBD1 (5 bases). V was shortened by 8 bases and J by 5 bases, with 13 bases between the two germline ends. Germline V CDR1 and CDR2: MRHNA, SNTAGT. The CDR3 runs 13 residues.

The genes are TRBV4-2 and TRBJ1-1, with 9 bases matching TRBD1. Germline CDR1 is LGHNA and CDR2 is YNFKEQ. The ends lost 1 base at V and 1 base at J; junction bases unmatched: 10. The CDR3 is 18 residues long. CDR3 residues: CASSQALTRGQGNTEAFF. Here the CDR3 DNA reads TGTGCCAGCAGCCAAGCTCTAACAAGGGGACAGGGGAACACTGAAGCTTTCTTT.

This clone was detected only a few times. The rearrangement uses TRBV4-1 and TRBJ2-7; 8 bases align to TRBD2. The CDR3 has 16 amino acids. Per the germline V gene, CDR1 is MGHRA and CDR2 is YSYEKL. J gave up 3 bases and V 1 base, and 8 bases lay outside the gene matches. The CDR3 protein is CASSQGLSGGRYEQYF. Written as DNA, the CDR3 is TGCGCCAGCAGCCAAGGGTTAAGCGGGGGACGCTACGAGCAGTACTTC.

The V and J genes are TRBV19 and TRBJ1-1, with a possible D match to TRBD1 (6 bases). The germline CDR1 and CDR2 sequences are LNHDA and SQIVND (reference sequence). Trimming left V 1 base short and J 2 bases short, with 11 bases between. CDR3 size: 15 residues. CDR3 sequence: CASSIGGQSNTEAFF. CDR3 DNA sequence: TGTGCCAGTAGTATAGGAGGACAGAGTAACACTGAAGCTTTCTTT.

This sequence joins TRBV18 and TRBJ2-1, with 14 bases lining up with TRBD2. The CDR3 consists of 17 residues. Trimming cost V 3 bases and J 4 bases; bases outside gene matches: 5. In germline, CDR1 is KGHSH, CDR2 LQKENI. The CDR3 here is CASSPGTSGRGYNEQFF. Here the CDR3 DNA reads TGTGCCAGCTCACCTGGGACTAGCGGGAGAGGTTACAATGAGCAGTTCTTC. Drawing the rest from reference TRBV18 and TRBJ2-1, the complete variable domain is NAGVMQNPRHLVRRRGQEARLRCSPMKGHSHVYWYRQLPEEGLKFMVYLQKENIIDESGMPKERFSAEFPKEGPSILRIQQVVRGDSAAYFCASSPGTSGRGYNEQFFGPGTRLTVL.

This clone was seen just once. The rearrangement joins TRBV7-2 to TRBJ2-5, with D maybe TRBD1 (5 bases). There are 14 residues in the CDR3. Trimming left V 10 bases short and J 3 bases short, with 18 bases between. Germline V gene sequence: CDR1 SGHTA, CDR2 FQGNSA. The CDR3 DNA reads TGTGCCACCAACGTCAGGGAAGGTAAAGAGACCCAGTACTTC. Its protein is CATNVREGKETQYF.

This clone occurred a few times. The chain joins TRBV5-1 to TRBJ2-5; 10 bases align to TRBD2. Germline V lookup: CDR1 SGHRS, CDR2 YFSETQ. This CDR3 is 16 amino acids long. J was trimmed by 5 bases and V by 3 bases; bases with no gene match: 10. CDR3 bases: TGCGCCAGCAGCTCGGCTAGCGGGAGTTTCGGTGAGACCCAGTACTTC. Amino acids: CASSSASGSFGETQYF. The entire variable domain, with the rest obtained from reference TRBV5-1 and TRBJ2-5, is as follows: KAGVTQTPRYLIKTRGQQVTLSCSPISGHRSVSWYQQTPGQGLQFLFEYFSETQRNKGNFPGRFSGRQFSNSRSEMNVSTLELGDSALYLCASSSASGSFGETQYFGPGTRLLVL.

The CDR3 region is CASSRNPGGDEKLFF. Here the CDR3 DNA reads TGTGCCAGCAGCCGGAACCCTGGAGGGGATGAAAAACTGTTTTTT. The J gene is TRBJ1-4, the V gene TRBV3-1 (or the pseudogene TRBV3-2); weak D call: TRBD1 (5 bases). The V end lost 4 bases, the J end lost 6 bases, and 15 bases lay between the germline ends. CDR3 size: 15 residues. The germline V gene encodes CDR1 LGHDT and CDR2 YNNKEL (reference sequence).

The rearrangement joins TRBV15 to TRBJ1-2, with 9 nucleotides matching TRBD1. The germline V gene encodes CDR1 LNHNV and CDR2 YYDKDF (reference sequence). This CDR3 region has 13 residues. V gave up 5 bases and J gave up 8 bases; unmatched junction bases: 6. The CDR3 here is CATSWGQGRGYTF. The DNA of the CDR3 is TGTGCCACCAGCTGGGGACAGGGTCGAGGCTACACCTTC.

This chain uses TRBV9 with TRBJ2-7; no reliable D call. The CDR3 loop spans 14 amino acids. Germline V CDR1 and CDR2: SGDLS, YYNGEE. V was trimmed by 0 bases and J by 0 bases, leaving 7 bases between them. CDR3 sequence (DNA): TGTGCCAGCAGCGTAGATGGCTCCTCCTACGAGCAGTACTTC. Its translation is CASSVDGSSYEQYF. The full variable domain, completed using reference TRBV9 and TRBJ2-7, is DSGVTQTPKHLITATGQRVTLRCSPRSGDLSVYWYQQSLDQGLQFLIQYYNGEERAKGNILERFSAQQFPDLHSELNLSSLELGDSALYFCASSVDGSSYEQYFGPGTRLTVT.

This clone was observed a few times. Germline is not matched at one junction end, which may reflect a read error. V usage is TRBV2 and J usage is TRBJ2-7; D perhaps matches TRBD2 (6 bases). Germline CDR1 and CDR2: SNHLY and FYNNEI. The CDR3 has 17 amino acids. CDR3 coding DNA: TGTGCCAGCATGGGCCCCACTCGGGGGAGAATCTCCCACGAGCAGTACTTC. It is translated as CASMGPTRGRISHEQYF. Based on the CDR3 plus reference TRBV2 and TRBJ2-7, the full variable domain is EPEVTQTPSHQVTQMGQEVILRCVPISNHLYFYWYRQILGQKVEFLVSFYNNEISEKSEIFDDQFSVERPDGSNFTLKIRSTKLEDSAMYFCASMGPTRGRISHEQYFGPGTRLTVT.

The chain has TRBV7-2 and TRBJ1-2; the match to TRBD1 covers 7 bases. The V segment lost 0 bases and the J segment 4 bases; nucleotides outside the gene matches: 5. The CDR3 runs to 15 residues. Germline V CDR1 and CDR2: SGHTA, FQGNSA. In DNA, the CDR3 is TGTGCCAGCAGCTTAGCGACGACAGGGCGCTATGGCTACACCTTC. It translates to CASSLATTGRYGYTF.